The 22 T cell receptor beta chains below come from one sample, sequenced in a study of blood T cell repertoires in COVID-19. The data were produced by immunoSEQ multiplex PCR, yet TCRdb's version contains in-frame clones alone and is incomplete. The repertoire holds around 240,000 clones, with 80% to 90% as singletons. Sequenced material: peripheral blood. These receptors were obtained from a woman between 40 and 50 years old who had recovered from COVID-19.

The rearrangement links TRBV6-5 to TRBJ1-6; 7 bases line up with TRBD1. Germline loops: CDR1 MNHEY, CDR2 SVGAGI. V lost 6 bases to trimming and J lost 7 bases; unmatched junction nucleotides: 6. The CDR3 consists of 14 residues. Here the CDR3 reads CASRRQGSNSPLHF. CDR3 coding DNA: TGTGCCAGCAGGAGACAGGGAAGCAATTCACCCCTCCACTTT.

This clone appeared a single time. The chain joins TRBV5-1 to TRBJ1-6; D is perhaps TRBD1 (5 bases). The CDR3 extends over 15 amino acids. V lost 4 bases and J 3 bases, leaving 11 bases between the germline ends. Germline-derived CDR1 and CDR2 are SGHRS and YFSETQ. This CDR3 reads CASSGSDNYNSPLHF. The CDR3 nucleotides read TGCGCCAGCAGCGGGTCGGACAACTATAATTCACCCCTCCACTTT.

In its sample, this clone was seen a few times. This chain links TRBV5-1 with TRBJ2-2; D is unresolved. The V and J ends lost 4 bases and 0 bases respectively, with 22 bases between them. CDR3 length: 19 amino acids. Germline V gene data show CDR1 as SGHRS and CDR2 as YFSETQ. CDR3 amino acids: CASSQWSLLLSTNTGELFF. The CDR3 region has the DNA TGCGCCAGCAGCCAATGGTCCCTCTTGCTCAGTACGAACACCGGGGAGCTGTTTTTT.

The rearrangement uses TRBV6-2 or TRBV6-3 and TRBJ2-7, with D maybe TRBD1 (6 bases). The V gene's germline CDR1 is MNHEY and CDR2 SVGEGT. This CDR3 region has 15 residues. V was pared by 3 bases and J by 3 bases, with 15 bases between. CDR3 region: CASSYEDSRIYEQYF. CDR3 sequence (DNA): TGTGCCAGCAGTTATGAGGACAGCCGAATCTACGAGCAGTACTTC.

This clone showed up just a few times. The chain combines TRBV11-2 with TRBJ2-7, with D maybe TRBD2 (7 bases). This CDR3 region has 14 residues. Germline V gene data show CDR1 as SGHAT and CDR2 as FQNNGV. Trimming shortened V by 8 bases and J by 2 bases, and 16 bases separated the two germline ends. This CDR3 is CASGGAGAAYEQYF. The CDR3, as DNA: TGTGCCAGCGGCGGCGCGGGGGCAGCCTACGAGCAGTACTTC.

This rearrangement joins TRBV11-2 to TRBJ2-7, with 13 bases matching TRBD2. The CDR3 is 15 amino acids. Germline CDR1 SGHAT, CDR2 FQNNGV. The V gene end was trimmed by 8 bases and the J gene end by 4 bases; junction bases not matched to a gene: 8. CDR3 nucleotides: TGTGCCAGCGGGCGACTAGCGGGGGGAAATTACGAGCAGTACTTC. Translation gives CASGRLAGGNYEQYF. Drawing the rest from reference TRBV11-2 and TRBJ2-7, the complete variable domain is EAGVAQSPRYKIIEKRQSVAFWCNPISGHATLYWYQQILGQGPKLLIQFQNNGVVDDSQLPKDRFSAERLKGVDSTLKIQPAKLEDSAVYLCASGRLAGGNYEQYFGPGTRLTVT.

This sequence joins TRBV5-4 and TRBJ2-1; possibly TRBD2 for D (7 bases). From germline, CDR1 is SGHNT and CDR2 YYREEE (reference sequence). The CDR3 is 17 amino acids. V lost 4 bases, J lost 6 bases, and 23 bases lay in between. The DNA of the CDR3 is TGTGCCAGCAGCCCAAAGGGGGGCGGGGGACTACCCAATGAGCAGTTCTTC. It translates to CASSPKGGGGLPNEQFF.

V usage is TRBV6-2 or TRBV6-3 and J usage is TRBJ2-1; 7 bases fit TRBD2. CDR1 MNHEY and CDR2 SVGEGT come from the germline V gene. The junction had 8 bases not matched to a gene; V was cut back by 2 bases and J by 4 bases. This CDR3 is 16 amino acids long. The CDR3 nucleotides read TGTGCCAGCAGTTACGGCTCGGGGGGACCTTACAATGAGCAGTTCTTC. It is translated as CASSYGSGGPYNEQFF.

This chain connects TRBV5-1 to TRBJ1-4, with a weak D call TRBD1 (5 bases). This CDR3 is built from 16 residues. V lost 4 bases, J lost 0 bases, and 13 bases lay in between. Germline V lookup: CDR1 SGHRS, CDR2 YFSETQ. The CDR3 loop reads CASSKDAGATNEKLFF. In DNA form, the CDR3 reads TGCGCCAGCAGCAAGGACGCGGGGGCAACTAATGAAAAACTGTTTTTT.

The CDR3 DNA is TGTGCCAGCAGTGAGGGACTAGACACAGATACGCAGTATTTT. As protein: CASSEGLDTDTQYF. The gene calls are TRBV6-4 and TRBJ2-3, with 8 bases lining up with TRBD2. The germline V gene encodes CDR1 MRHNA and CDR2 SNTAGT. Unmatched junction bases numbered 1, after V lost 3 bases and J lost 2 bases. The CDR3 is 14 residues long.

The chain recombines TRBV28 with TRBJ2-4; 10 bases are shared with TRBD2. The germline V gene has CDR1 MDHEN and CDR2 SYDVKM. This CDR3 region has 14 residues. Trimming cost V 3 bases and J 5 bases; bases outside gene matches: 1. CDR3 DNA sequence: TGTGCCAGCAGTTTCACTAGCGGGGAAAACATTCAGTACTTC. Amino acids: CASSFTSGENIQYF.

This chain connects TRBV18 to TRBJ2-3; possible D gene TRBD2, 6 bases. This CDR3 region has 13 residues. Trimming removed 3 bases at V and 5 bases at J, with 9 bases between. CDR1 is KGHSH, CDR2 LQKENI, per germline. As DNA, the CDR3 is TGTGCCAGCTCACCGTCGCGGGGAGATACGCAGTATTTT. Translated, it gives CASSPSRGDTQYF.

This chain uses TRBV24-1 with TRBJ2-2; TRBD1 is a possible D gene (6 bases). The CDR3 is 15 residues long. Trimming removed 6 bases from V and 7 bases from J, with 17 bases in between. CDR1 KGHDR and CDR2 SFDVKD come from the germline V gene. CDR3 DNA sequence: TGTGCCACCAGTTTTGGGGGCGCCAATAACGGGGAGCTGTTTTTT. Its protein is CATSFGGANNGELFF.

The chain recombines TRBV6-5 with TRBJ1-5, with D possibly matching TRBD1 (5 bases). The CDR3 is 13 amino acids. The ends were cut back, 4 bases at V and 7 bases at J, with 11 bases in the middle. Germline CDR1 is MNHEY and CDR2 is SVGAGI. The CDR3 DNA sequence: TGTGCCAGCAGTTCTCAGGGAGGCCAGCCCCAGCATTTT. Translating it yields CASSSQGGQPQHF.

This clone showed up just a few times. V usage is TRBV28 and J usage is TRBJ1-5, with 7 bases aligning to TRBD1. V dropped 6 bases and J dropped 0; count of bases not matched to a gene: 5. Germline V gene data show CDR1 as MDHEN and CDR2 as SYDVKM. CDR3 length equals 15 residues. The CDR3 protein is CASRKQGYSNQPQHF. CDR3 bases: TGTGCCAGCAGAAAACAGGGGTATAGCAATCAGCCCCAGCATTTT. The complete variable domain, with remaining parts taken from reference TRBV28 and TRBJ1-5, reads DVKVTQSSRYLVKRTGEKVFLECVQDMDHENMFWYRQDPGLGLRLIYFSYDVKMKEKGDIPEGYSVSREKKERFSLILESASTNQTSMYLCASRKQGYSNQPQHFGDGTRLSIL.

The J gene is TRBJ1-1, the V gene TRBV11-3; the match to TRBD1 covers 7 bases. J lost 3 bases, V lost 6 bases, and 4 bases had no gene match. The CDR3 extends over 13 amino acids. Germline V gene sequence: CDR1 SGHNT, CDR2 YENEEA. CDR3 amino acids: CASSYGQDTEAFF. The CDR3 bases are TGTGCCAGCAGTTACGGACAGGACACTGAAGCTTTCTTT.

The chain has TRBV4-3 and TRBJ1-1, with 11 bases that match TRBD1. Trimming at V came to 4 bases and at J to 7 bases, leaving 5 bases not matched to a gene. CDR1 and CDR2 from the germline V gene are LGHNA and YSLEER. This CDR3 has 14 residues. CDR3 in DNA: TGCGCCAGCAGCCTGGGACAGGGGGGAAGTGAAGCTTTCTTT. Amino acids: CASSLGQGGSEAFF.

The chain combines TRBV3-1 (or the pseudogene TRBV3-2) with TRBJ1-1; a possible D gene is TRBD1 (6 bases). The CDR3 runs 15 residues. Trimming took off 4 bases at V and 6 bases at J, with 18 bases between the two ends. Germline values: CDR1 LGHDT, CDR2 YNNKEL (reference sequence). This CDR3 is CASSLTQGAFSEAFF. The CDR3, as DNA: TGTGCCAGCAGCCTAACACAGGGCGCGTTCTCTGAAGCTTTCTTT.

This clone was found once. This sequence joins TRBV2 and TRBJ1-5, with 7 bases that match TRBD1. This CDR3 has 13 residues. V lost 8 bases and J lost 3; bases outside the gene matches: 4. Germline V lookup: CDR1 SNHLY, CDR2 FYNNEI. The CDR3 region is CASGTDVNQPQHF. DNA for the CDR3: TGTGCCAGCGGGACAGACGTCAATCAGCCCCAGCATTTT. Full variable domain (remainder filled in from reference TRBV2 and TRBJ1-5): EPEVTQTPSHQVTQMGQEVILRCVPISNHLYFYWYRQILGQKVEFLVSFYNNEISEKSEIFDDQFSVERPDGSNFTLKIRSTKLEDSAMYFCASGTDVNQPQHFGDGTRLSIL.

The chain joins TRBV7-8 to TRBJ2-7; 11 bases fit TRBD2. The germline V gene encodes CDR1 SGHVS and CDR2 FQNEAQ. V lost 4 bases to trimming and J lost 3 bases; unmatched junction nucleotides: 8. This CDR3 region has 16 residues. This CDR3 is CASSSTPTSGGYEQYF. The CDR3 DNA follows: TGTGCCAGCAGCTCCACCCCAACTAGCGGGGGCTACGAGCAGTACTTC.

The chain joins TRBV5-1 to TRBJ1-1; unclear D gene. Germline values: CDR1 SGHRS, CDR2 YFSETQ. CDR3 length: 13 amino acids. With 5 bases removed from V and 1 base from J, the gap between germline ends came to 9 bases. The CDR3 DNA sequence: TGCGCCAGCAGTCGTCAGGAGAACACTGAAGCTTTCTTT. Its translation is CASSRQENTEAFF. The variable domain in full, with the rest retrieved from reference TRBV5-1 and TRBJ1-1, is KAGVTQTPRYLIKTRGQQVTLSCSPISGHRSVSWYQQTPGQGLQFLFEYFSETQRNKGNFPGRFSGRQFSNSRSEMNVSTLELGDSALYLCASSRQENTEAFFGQGTRLTVV.

This chain links TRBV7-9 with TRBJ2-6; D remains unclear. V was cut by 5 bases and J by 4 bases, with 9 bases left in between. The germline gives CDR1 SEHNR, CDR2 FQNEAQ (reference sequence). The CDR3 totals 14 residues. As DNA, the CDR3 is TGTGCCAGCAGCATCAGTTCCGGGGCCAACGTCCTGACTTTC. This sequence encodes CASSISSGANVLTF. Drawing the rest from reference TRBV7-9 and TRBJ2-6, the complete variable domain is DTGVSQNPRHKITKRGQNVTFRCDPISEHNRLYWYRQTLGQGPEFLTYFQNEAQLEKSRLLSDRFSAERPKGSFSTLEIQRTEQGDSAMYLCASSISSGANVLTFGAGSRLTVL.